This passage covers 15 T cell receptor beta chains from one sample sequenced in a study of blood T cell repertoires in COVID-19. Only in-frame clones appear in the TCRdb table, and some are missing; sequencing was by immunoSEQ multiplex PCR. The sample includes 120,000 or so clones, about 80% of them seen just once. Sequencing was carried out using peripheral blood. These receptors originate from a human donor in a cohort sampled during active COVID-19.

The chain couples TRBV7-2 to TRBJ1-2; D perhaps matches TRBD1 (5 bases). V shed 6 bases and J shed 7 bases, with 18 bases lying between them. Germline loops: CDR1 SGHTA, CDR2 FQGNSA. The length of the CDR3 is 14 residues. The CDR3: CASSRTGATIGYTF. DNA of the CDR3: TGTGCCAGCAGTCGAACAGGAGCAACTATTGGCTACACCTTC. The full variable domain, its missing parts supplied by reference TRBV7-2 and TRBJ1-2, is GAGVSQSPSNKVTEKGKDVELRCDPISGHTALYWYRQSLGQGLEFLIYFQGNSAPDKSGLPSDRFSAERTGGSVSTLTIQRTQQEDSAVYLCASSRTGATIGYTFGSGTRLTVV.

The V and J genes are TRBV7-8 and TRBJ1-2, with D maybe TRBD1 (6 bases). This CDR3 has 17 residues. Germline CDR1 is SGHVS and CDR2 is FQNEAQ. Deletions cut 4 bases from V and 2 bases from J, with 20 bases between. CDR3 coding DNA: TGTGCCAGCAGCTCATACAGGGTGCAACCAAGAAACTATGGCTACACCTTC. It is translated as CASSSYRVQPRNYGYTF. The entire variable domain, with the rest obtained from reference TRBV7-8 and TRBJ1-2, is as follows: GAGVSQSPRYKVAKRGQDVALRCDPISGHVSLFWYQQALGQGPEFLTYFQNEAQLDKSGLPSDRFFAERPEGSVSTLKIQRTQQEDSAVYLCASSSYRVQPRNYGYTFGSGTRLTVV.

The rearrangement links TRBV19 to TRBJ1-1, with 10 nucleotides matching TRBD1. This CDR3 contains 17 residues. Per the germline V gene, CDR1 is LNHDA and CDR2 is SQIVND (reference sequence). The V gene end was trimmed by 7 bases and the J gene end by 0 bases; junction bases not matched to a gene: 11. The CDR3 coding sequence is TGTGCCAGTAAGGGGCGACAGGGGGCTATCATGAACACTGAAGCTTTCTTT. Translation gives CASKGRQGAIMNTEAFF. The full variable domain, completed using reference TRBV19 and TRBJ1-1, is DGGITQSPKYLFRKEGQNVTLSCEQNLNHDAMYWYRQDPGQGLRLIYYSQIVNDFQKGDIAEGYSVSREKKESFPLTVTSAQKNPTAFYLCASKGRQGAIMNTEAFFGQGTRLTVV.

The V and J genes are TRBV7-3 and TRBJ1-2; D may be TRBD1 (5 bases). The length of the CDR3 is 12 residues. V was cut by 9 bases and J by 1 base, with 9 bases left in between. Per germline, CDR1 SGHTA and CDR2 FQGTGA. CDR3 amino acids: CARGLINYGYTF. DNA for the CDR3: TGTGCCAGGGGACTGATTAACTATGGCTACACCTTC.

The chain carries TRBV9 and TRBJ2-2, with a weak D call TRBD1 (7 bases). Germline CDR1 and CDR2: SGDLS and YYNGEE. The CDR3 length is 13 residues. V lost 4 bases, J lost 7 bases, and 11 bases lay in between. The CDR3 reads CASSRQGGGELFF. In DNA, the CDR3 is TGTGCCAGCAGCCGTCAGGGGGGCGGGGAGCTGTTTTTT. The full variable domain, its missing parts supplied by reference TRBV9 and TRBJ2-2, is DSGVTQTPKHLITATGQRVTLRCSPRSGDLSVYWYQQSLDQGLQFLIQYYNGEERAKGNILERFSAQQFPDLHSELNLSSLELGDSALYFCASSRQGGGELFFGEGSRLTVL.

This chain connects TRBV18 to TRBJ2-1; possibly TRBD2 for D (6 bases). The CDR3 is 15 amino acids. Germline V gene data show CDR1 as KGHSH and CDR2 as LQKENI. Trimming removed 3 bases at V and 0 bases at J, with 9 bases between. The CDR3 reads CASSPGGNSYNEQFF. CDR3 bases: TGTGCCAGCTCACCGGGCGGGAACTCCTACAATGAGCAGTTCTTC.

This CDR3 reads CASSQRTGLNTEAFF. DNA of the CDR3: TGTGCCAGCAGCCAGAGGACAGGGTTGAACACTGAAGCTTTCTTT. The rearrangement joins TRBV11-2 to TRBJ1-1; the match to TRBD1 covers 8 bases. J was trimmed by 0 bases and V by 5 bases; bases with no gene match: 5. The CDR3 spans 15 residues. Germline V lookup: CDR1 SGHAT, CDR2 FQNNGV.

The table lists this clone with a count of one. CDR3 protein: CASSPGQGLRETQYF. CDR3 DNA: TGTGCCAGCAGTCCGGGACAGGGGTTAAGAGAGACCCAGTACTTC. J is TRBJ2-5 and V is TRBV2, with 10 positions matching TRBD1. The trim removed 5 bases at V and 4 bases at J, leaving 7 bases unmatched. Germline V CDR1 and CDR2: SNHLY, FYNNEI. The CDR3 consists of 15 residues.

The chain carries TRBV30 and TRBJ1-1; D possibly corresponds to TRBD1 (6 bases). The CDR3 consists of 13 residues. Looked up from germline, CDR1 is GTSNPN and CDR2 is SVGIG (reference sequence). Trimming left V 4 bases short and J 5 bases short, with 14 bases between. In nucleotides, the CDR3 is TGTGCCTGGATGTTGGGGACATTTACTGAAGCTTTCTTT. Protein sequence: CAWMLGTFTEAFF.

The chain joins TRBV28 to TRBJ2-7, with 7 positions matching TRBD1. The CDR3 extends over 14 amino acids. After removal of 5 bases from V and 10 bases from J, the junction contained 14 bases not matched to a gene. In germline, CDR1 is MDHEN, CDR2 SYDVKM. CDR3 sequence (DNA): TGTGCCAGCAGTGGGGGACAGAGACCTCTCGGACAGTACTTC. It yields the protein CASSGGQRPLGQYF.

The J gene is TRBJ1-2, the V gene TRBV19, with 8 bases identical to TRBD1. Germline CDR1 and CDR2: LNHDA and SQIVND (reference sequence). This CDR3 has 14 amino acids. V was pared by 5 bases and J by 3 bases, with 5 bases of the junction left unmatched. The CDR3 here is CASSAPDRDYGYTF. Written as DNA, the CDR3 is TGTGCCAGTAGTGCCCCGGACAGGGACTATGGCTACACCTTC. The full variable domain, in which reference TRBV19 and TRBJ1-2 provide the parts outside the CDR3, is DGGITQSPKYLFRKEGQNVTLSCEQNLNHDAMYWYRQDPGQGLRLIYYSQIVNDFQKGDIAEGYSVSREKKESFPLTVTSAQKNPTAFYLCASSAPDRDYGYTFGSGTRLTVV.

This rearrangement joins TRBV6-5 to TRBJ1-4; D might be TRBD1 (6 bases). Germline CDR1 reads MNHEY; CDR2 reads SVGAGI. This CDR3 spans 14 amino acids. V was trimmed by 6 bases and J by 7 bases, leaving 15 bases between them. The CDR3 region has the DNA TGTGCCAGCAGACAGGGAGCTCTGACTGAAAAACTGTTTTTT. Its protein is CASRQGALTEKLFF.

This clone has a handful of counts. The chain uses TRBV27 and TRBJ2-5; possible D gene TRBD1, 6 bases. CDR3 size: 14 residues. The ends were cut back, 9 bases at V and 4 bases at J, with 18 bases in the middle. Germline V gene sequence: CDR1 MNHEY, CDR2 SMNVEV (reference sequence). CDR3 in DNA: TGTGCCAGTGGGGGTGTGGGGGCCGGAGAGACCCAGTACTTC. Protein: CASGGVGAGETQYF.

This clone was recorded many times. The CDR3 is CASSGTGGPTGELFF. Here the CDR3 DNA reads TGTGCCAGTAGTGGGACAGGGGGACCCACCGGGGAGCTGTTTTTT. The chain uses TRBV19 and TRBJ2-2; 11 nucleotides line up with TRBD1. This CDR3 has 15 amino acids. Trimming cost V 5 bases and J 4 bases; bases outside gene matches: 3. Germline V CDR1 and CDR2: LNHDA, SQIVND (reference sequence).

This chain joins TRBV27 and TRBJ2-5; weak D call: TRBD1 (6 bases). The V end lost 5 bases, the J end lost 4 bases, and 14 bases lay between the germline ends. The CDR3 spans 14 residues. Germline CDR1 is MNHEY and CDR2 is SMNVEV (reference sequence). CDR3 nucleotides: TGTGCCAGCAGTCCCATAACAGGGTTAGAGACCCAGTACTTC. It codes for CASSPITGLETQYF.